This entry features one T cell receptor beta chain sequence. This clone's antigen is unknown. Per-base qualities were not stored, and no clone one base away is much larger. The CDR3, cysteine through phenylalanine, is 16 amino acids long. This entry keeps only the CDR3 DNA: 48 bases, framed from base 1. The germline V end is reduced by 4 bases and the J end by 1 base; junction bases left unmatched: 7. According to the germline V gene (reference sequence), CDR1 reads SGHNT and CDR2 reads YYREEE. The sample comes from a study of blood T cell repertoires in COVID-19 (TCRdb year 2020). Regarding the research as a whole: Samples from collaborators originated in the United States, Italy and Spain and spanned both the acute and convalescent phases of COVID-19. The material from the prospective study consisted of cDNA or gDNA derived from T cells, B-cell-depleted T cells, or PBMCs. The dataset comprised deeply sampled blood TCRbeta repertoires from subjects exposed to, actively infected with, or recovered from COVID-19. A freely available public database, intended as a resource for researchers studying the immune response to SARS-CoV-2, is where the repertoires were released. A de-identified subject ID, COVID-19 status, age in years and sex were almost always included in the sample metadata. Where available, HLA class I and class II types were obtained from metadata supplied by the sample provider rather than from assay-based typing. The samples were drawn from the first 160 participants of the ongoing ImmuneRACE study and from over a thousand subjects provided by 6 global collaborators.

Each collaborating institution followed its own protocols to collect whole blood in K2EDTA tubes. For TCRbeta analysis, collaborator samples were shipped as frozen whole blood, as isolated PBMCs, or as DNA extracted from either sample type. Overall study results and their limits: How much clinical and demographic metadata was included differed by source and by participant, and the metadata was provided uncurated.

The immunoSEQ Assay, a bias-controlled multiplex PCR, was used to amplify TCRbeta CDR3 regions from genomic DNA. Per the source publication's procedure: Nucleated cell counts per sample were estimated from amplification of reference gene primers within the assay. To quantify the absolute abundance of each unique TCRbeta CDR3 rearrangement, sequence reads were collapsed and filtered. For each sample, productive Simpson clonality was calculated as the square root of Simpson's diversity index across productive rearrangements. TCRdb limited this immuneACCESS table to in-frame rearrangements with V and J called. A share of clones is missing; checked studies link under half to unresolved V genes, and the rest is unexplained. V, J and clone size derive from that table, while D and trimming were established from the DNA sequence. This sample gives 70,000 or so clones in total; around 90% of them show up just once. Of the sample, about 1.4% falls within the top ten clones.

The rearrangement joined TRBV5-4 to TRBJ2-1, with 8 bases matching TRBD2. The receptor was isolated from a human donor in a cohort sampled during active COVID-19. Sequencing used peripheral blood. The CDR3 region has the sequence CASSKGLAGSYNEQFF. The DNA sequence is given as TGTGCCAGCAGCAAAGGATTAGCGGGATCCTACAATGAGCAGTTCTTC.